A selection of T cell receptor beta chains follows, all from one sample in a study of radiotherapy plus CTLA-4 blockade in lung cancer. TCRdb's table, derived via immunoSEQ multiplex PCR, lists solely in-frame clones and lacks some. The table includes about 81,000 clones, 72% detected once. Sequencing was performed on peripheral blood, taken from a patient treated with radiotherapy plus ipilimumab. These receptors came from a human donor with non-small cell lung cancer that progressed on radiotherapy plus ipilimumab. Each CDR3 is given with its conserved first and last residue. D genes are given only for firm matches. Not all rows give a size; the values are once, few, many and, for expanded clones, a class.

v_call: TRBV7-9; d_call: .; clone_size: .; j_call: TRBJ1-2; cdr3_aa: CASSPSGAIGYTF; cdr3_nt: TGTGCCAGCAGCCCCTCCGGCGCTATTGGCTACACCTTC
v_call: TRBV10-3; d_call: TRBD1; clone_size: .; j_call: TRBJ1-1; cdr3_aa: CAISEPDRGRAFF; cdr3_nt: TGTGCCATCAGTGAGCCGGACAGGGGCCGAGCTTTCTTT
v_call: TRBV7-2; d_call: .; clone_size: .; j_call: TRBJ2-1; cdr3_aa: CASSPYNEQFF; cdr3_nt: TGTGCCAGCAGCCCGTACAATGAGCAGTTCTTC
v_call: TRBV20-1; d_call: .; clone_size: once; j_call: TRBJ2-1; cdr3_aa: CSGGSPFF; cdr3_nt: TGCAGTGGAGGTAGTCCGTTCTTC
v_call: TRBV27; d_call: TRBD1; clone_size: .; j_call: TRBJ1-1; cdr3_aa: CASSPYRGGAFF; cdr3_nt: TGTGCCAGCAGTCCCTACAGGGGTGGGGCTTTCTTT
v_call: TRBV9; d_call: TRBD2; clone_size: .; j_call: TRBJ2-1; cdr3_aa: CASSLTSGGYNEQFF; cdr3_nt: TGTGCCAGCAGTCTGACTAGCGGGGGGTACAATGAGCAGTTCTTC
v_call: TRBV12-5; d_call: .; clone_size: .; j_call: TRBJ2-5; cdr3_aa: CASGRANQETQYF; cdr3_nt: TGTGCTAGTGGCCGCGCCAACCAAGAGACCCAGTACTTC
v_call: TRBV6-5; d_call: .; clone_size: .; j_call: TRBJ2-5; cdr3_aa: CASSPGTGTQYF; cdr3_nt: TGTGCCAGCAGCCCCGGAACGGGGACCCAGTACTTC
v_call: TRBV19; d_call: .; clone_size: .; j_call: TRBJ1-4; cdr3_aa: CASSINGRDGELFF; cdr3_nt: TGTGCCAGTAGTATAAACGGCAGGGATGGTGAACTGTTTTTT
v_call: TRBV6-6; d_call: TRBD2; clone_size: .; j_call: TRBJ2-5; cdr3_aa: CASGGDQETQYF; cdr3_nt: TGTGCCAGCGGGGGGGATCAAGAGACCCAGTACTTC
v_call: TRBV4-2; d_call: TRBD2; clone_size: few; j_call: TRBJ2-1; cdr3_aa: CASSQGEGTSEYNEQFF; cdr3_nt: TGTGCCAGCAGCCAAGGGGAGGGGACTAGCGAGTACAATGAGCAGTTCTTC
v_call: TRBV19; d_call: .; clone_size: once; j_call: TRBJ2-6; cdr3_aa: CASWDGRASGANVLTF; cdr3_nt: TGTGCCAGTTGGGATGGAAGAGCCTCTGGGGCCAACGTCCTGACTTTC
v_call: TRBV28; d_call: TRBD1; clone_size: .; j_call: TRBJ2-7; cdr3_aa: CASSSGQGYEQYF; cdr3_nt: TGTGCCAGCAGTTCGGGACAGGGATACGAGCAGTACTTC
v_call: TRBV25-1; d_call: TRBD1; clone_size: .; j_call: TRBJ2-7; cdr3_aa: CASSEDRVPTGEQYF; cdr3_nt: TGTGCCAGCAGTGAGGACAGGGTCCCTACGGGCGAGCAGTACTTC
v_call: TRBV7-8; d_call: .; clone_size: .; j_call: TRBJ2-2; cdr3_aa: CASSPTPRGAGELFF; cdr3_nt: TGTGCCAGCAGCCCCACCCCTCGTGGCGCCGGGGAGCTGTTTTTT
v_call: TRBV11-2; d_call: .; clone_size: .; j_call: TRBJ2-5; cdr3_aa: CASSSGETQYF; cdr3_nt: TGTGCCAGCAGCTCGGGGGAGACCCAGTACTTC
v_call: TRBV15; d_call: TRBD1; clone_size: .; j_call: TRBJ1-2; cdr3_aa: CATSREPRQGTNYGYTF; cdr3_nt: TGTGCCACCAGCAGAGAGCCCCGACAGGGGACGAACTATGGCTACACCTTC
v_call: TRBV5-1; d_call: .; clone_size: once; j_call: TRBJ1-1; cdr3_aa: CASSGLPGRGSSGTEAFF; cdr3_nt: TGCGCCAGCAGCGGCCTTCCGGGACGGGGGTCTTCAGGCACTGAAGCTTTCTTT
v_call: TRBV28; d_call: .; clone_size: few; j_call: TRBJ2-7; cdr3_aa: CASSFGTAYEQYF; cdr3_nt: TGTGCCAGCAGTTTCGGAACAGCCTACGAGCAGTACTTC
v_call: TRBV5-4; d_call: TRBD1; clone_size: .; j_call: TRBJ2-7; cdr3_aa: CASSLTGRHEQYF; cdr3_nt: TGTGCCAGCAGCCTGACAGGGCGCCACGAGCAGTACTTC
v_call: TRBV27; d_call: TRBD2; clone_size: few; j_call: TRBJ2-5; cdr3_aa: CASSPTSGDYEETQYF; cdr3_nt: TGTGCCAGCAGTCCAACTAGCGGGGATTACGAAGAGACCCAGTACTTC
v_call: TRBV14; d_call: .; clone_size: few; j_call: TRBJ2-7; cdr3_aa: CASSQDGPGPPIPSYEQYF; cdr3_nt: TGTGCCAGCAGCCAAGACGGTCCGGGCCCCCCGATACCATCCTACGAGCAGTACTTC
v_call: TRBV19; d_call: .; clone_size: .; j_call: TRBJ1-5; cdr3_aa: CASSIQAGYSNQPQHF; cdr3_nt: TGTGCCAGTAGTATTCAGGCGGGTTATAGCAATCAGCCCCAGCATTTT
v_call: TRBV7-9; d_call: TRBD2; clone_size: few; j_call: TRBJ2-1; cdr3_aa: CASSLVGLAGSYNEQFF; cdr3_nt: TGTGCCAGCAGCTTGGTTGGACTAGCGGGCTCCTACAATGAGCAGTTCTTC
v_call: TRBV27; d_call: .; clone_size: .; j_call: TRBJ1-1; cdr3_aa: CASSQDSYVMNTEAFF; cdr3_nt: TGTGCCAGCAGCCAGGACAGCTACGTAATGAACACTGAAGCTTTCTTT
v_call: TRBV19; d_call: .; clone_size: few; j_call: TRBJ1-4; cdr3_aa: CASWDSTVGEKLFF; cdr3_nt: TGTGCCAGTTGGGACTCTACGGTGGGTGAAAAACTGTTTTTT
v_call: TRBV28; d_call: .; clone_size: .; j_call: TRBJ2-5; cdr3_aa: CASSLAPAGETQYF; cdr3_nt: TGTGCCAGCAGCCTCGCCCCAGCGGGTGAGACCCAGTACTTC
v_call: TRBV11-3; d_call: TRBD1; clone_size: .; j_call: TRBJ2-2; cdr3_aa: CASSLGTADGELFF; cdr3_nt: TGTGCCAGCAGCCTCGGGACAGCCGACGGGGAGCTGTTTTTT
v_call: TRBV7-9; d_call: .; clone_size: .; j_call: TRBJ1-5; cdr3_aa: CASSVGSGVQPQHF; cdr3_nt: TGTGCCAGCAGCGTCGGATCGGGGGTTCAGCCCCAGCATTTT
v_call: TRBV13; d_call: TRBD1; clone_size: .; j_call: TRBJ1-3; cdr3_aa: CASSLTGVTDTIYF; cdr3_nt: TGTGCCAGCAGCCTGACAGGGGTTACTGACACCATATATTTT
v_call: TRBV4-2; d_call: TRBD2; clone_size: .; j_call: TRBJ2-1; cdr3_aa: CASSQEIAGGQSQAVFF; cdr3_nt: TGTGCCAGCAGCCAAGAAATAGCGGGAGGACAATCCCAGGCAGTGTTCTTC
v_call: TRBV11-2; d_call: .; clone_size: .; j_call: TRBJ1-2; cdr3_aa: CASSLAQGSGYTF; cdr3_nt: TGTGCCAGCAGCTTAGCGCAGGGCTCGGGCTACACCTTC
v_call: TRBV9; d_call: TRBD2; clone_size: .; j_call: TRBJ2-3; cdr3_aa: CASSGGLAGATDTQYF; cdr3_nt: TGTGCCAGCAGCGGCGGACTAGCGGGGGCCACAGATACGCAGTATTTT
v_call: TRBV28; d_call: .; clone_size: .; j_call: TRBJ1-4; cdr3_aa: CASSGLLKEKLFF; cdr3_nt: TGTGCCAGCTCCGGACTTCTGAAGGAAAAACTGTTTTTT
v_call: TRBV4-1; d_call: TRBD1; clone_size: .; j_call: TRBJ1-4; cdr3_aa: CASTQDRGYEKLFF; cdr3_nt: TGCGCCAGCACCCAGGACAGGGGGTATGAAAAACTGTTTTTT
v_call: TRBV4-1; d_call: TRBD2; clone_size: .; j_call: TRBJ2-1; cdr3_aa: CASSRILREGLNEQFF; cdr3_nt: TGCGCCAGCAGCCGAATCCTTCGGGAGGGCCTCAATGAGCAGTTCTTC
v_call: TRBV27; d_call: .; clone_size: few; j_call: TRBJ2-2; cdr3_aa: CASSLNTPTYTGELFF; cdr3_nt: TGTGCCAGCAGTTTAAACACTCCTACCTACACCGGGGAGCTGTTTTTT
v_call: TRBV11-2; d_call: .; clone_size: few; j_call: TRBJ1-4; cdr3_aa: CASSQIRGARGKLFF; cdr3_nt: TGTGCCAGCAGCCAAATTCGGGGGGCCCGGGGAAAACTGTTTTTT
v_call: TRBV19; d_call: TRBD1; clone_size: few; j_call: TRBJ1-2; cdr3_aa: CASSIPGTGKGYTF; cdr3_nt: TGTGCCAGTAGTATCCCAGGGACAGGGAAGGGCTACACCTTC
v_call: TRBV27; d_call: TRBD2; clone_size: once; j_call: TRBJ2-1; cdr3_aa: CASSKTPTSSGYNEQFF; cdr3_nt: TGTGCCAGCAGCAAAACCCCGACTAGCAGTGGATACAATGAGCAGTTCTTC
v_call: TRBV18; d_call: TRBD1; clone_size: .; j_call: TRBJ2-5; cdr3_aa: CASSPRTGRVQETQYF; cdr3_nt: TGTGCCAGCTCCCCGAGGACAGGGCGAGTACAAGAGACCCAGTACTTC
v_call: TRBV6-1; d_call: .; clone_size: .; j_call: TRBJ1-5; cdr3_aa: CASSEGGENNQPQHF; cdr3_nt: TGTGCCAGCAGTGAGGGGGGGGAAAACAATCAGCCCCAGCATTTT
v_call: TRBV5-4; d_call: TRBD1; clone_size: few; j_call: TRBJ2-4; cdr3_aa: CASSFQTGIAKNIQYF; cdr3_nt: TGTGCCAGCAGCTTTCAGACAGGGATAGCCAAAAACATTCAGTACTTC
v_call: TRBV7-9; d_call: .; clone_size: once; j_call: TRBJ2-3; cdr3_aa: CASSLALEDTQYF; cdr3_nt: TGTGCCAGCAGCTTAGCGCTGGAAGATACGCAGTATTTT
v_call: TRBV30; d_call: TRBD1; clone_size: once; j_call: TRBJ1-5; cdr3_aa: CACGTGYNQPQHF; cdr3_nt: TGTGCCTGCGGGACAGGCTATAATCAGCCCCAGCATTTT
v_call: TRBV6-5; d_call: .; clone_size: once; j_call: TRBJ2-7; cdr3_aa: CASSSQVFGSYEQYF; cdr3_nt: TGTGCCAGCAGCTCACAGGTCTTTGGATCCTACGAGCAGTACTTC
v_call: TRBV4-1; d_call: .; clone_size: .; j_call: TRBJ2-1; cdr3_aa: CASGRGVNEQFF; cdr3_nt: TGCGCCAGCGGGAGGGGGGTCAATGAGCAGTTCTTC
v_call: TRBV6-5; d_call: TRBD1; clone_size: .; j_call: TRBJ1-5; cdr3_aa: CASGRQGSANQPQHF; cdr3_nt: TGTGCCAGCGGGCGACAGGGCTCCGCCAATCAGCCCCAGCATTTT
v_call: TRBV2; d_call: TRBD2; clone_size: once; j_call: TRBJ2-1; cdr3_aa: CASSEAGLAVEQFF; cdr3_nt: TGTGCCAGCAGTGAAGCTGGTCTAGCGGTAGAGCAGTTCTTC
v_call: TRBV6-1; d_call: .; clone_size: few; j_call: TRBJ2-5; cdr3_aa: CASSEGHEGETQYF; cdr3_nt: TGTGCCAGCAGTGAAGGACACGAAGGAGAGACCCAGTACTTC